This T cell receptor beta chain was documented in a study of cytomegalovirus exposure and HLA in healthy donors. General study results and limits: An assumption of roughly uniform sequencing depth across donors underlay the presence/absence analyses.

This PCR relied on a set of 60 Vbeta primers and 13 Jbeta primers. TCRdb's copy holds only in-frame clones and misses some; the assay was immunoSEQ multiplex PCR. The sample consists of 100,000 or so clones, more than 65% of them appearing once. Of note for this clone: Its antigen is unknown.

The source is a middle-aged man in good health and CMV-seropositive. The sample taken for sequencing was PBMCs.

Written as DNA, the CDR3 is TGTGCCAGCAGCCAAGATGCGGCGGGGGCGCCTTCCTACGAGCAGTACTTC. It yields the protein CASSQDAAGAPSYEQYF. V gene TRBV4-2 combines with J gene TRBJ2-7; TRBD2 might be the D (7 bases). V shed 0 bases and J shed 1 base, with 16 bases lying between them. CDR1 LGHNA and CDR2 YNFKEQ come from the germline V gene. The CDR3 has 17 amino acids.